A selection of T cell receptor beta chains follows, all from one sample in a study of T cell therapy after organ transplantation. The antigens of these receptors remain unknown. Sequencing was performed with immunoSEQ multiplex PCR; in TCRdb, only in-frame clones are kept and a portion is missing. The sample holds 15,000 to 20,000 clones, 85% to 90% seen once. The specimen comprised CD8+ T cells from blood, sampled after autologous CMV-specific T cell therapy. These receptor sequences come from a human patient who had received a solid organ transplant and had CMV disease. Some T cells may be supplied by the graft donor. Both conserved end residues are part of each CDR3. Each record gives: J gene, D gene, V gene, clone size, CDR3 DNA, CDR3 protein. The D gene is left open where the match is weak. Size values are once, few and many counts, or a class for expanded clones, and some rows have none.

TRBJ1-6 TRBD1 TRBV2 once TGTGCCAGCAGTGAAACGACAGGGTCGGAATCACCCCTCCACTTT CASSETTGSESPLHF
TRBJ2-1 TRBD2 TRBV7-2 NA TGTGCCAGCAGCTTAAGCGGGAGGTCCTACAATGAGCAGTTCTTC CASSLSGRSYNEQFF
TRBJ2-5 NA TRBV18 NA TGTGCCAGCTCACCAGAGAGGGGGGAGACCCAGTACTTC CASSPERGETQYF
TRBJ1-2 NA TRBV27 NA TGTGCCAGCAGACCGTCGAGAGCGGTTCATGGCTACACCTTC CASRPSRAVHGYTF
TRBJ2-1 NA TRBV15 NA TGTGCCACCAGCATGGCGGCGCGGAATGAGCAGTTCTTC CATSMAARNEQFF
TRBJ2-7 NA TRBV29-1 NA TGCAGCGTGTACACAGAATACGAGCAGTACTTC CSVYTEYEQYF
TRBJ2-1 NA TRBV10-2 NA TGCGCCAGCAGTGACCTTTGGGGGCGCAATGAGCAGTTCTTC CASSDLWGRNEQFF
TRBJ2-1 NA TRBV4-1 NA TGCGCCAGCAGCCAATCGTCGGGGATCTCCTACAATGAGCAGTTCTTC CASSQSSGISYNEQFF
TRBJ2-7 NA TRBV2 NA TGTGCCAGCACCCCCGGAGACAGAGACTACGAGCAGTACTTC CASTPGDRDYEQYF
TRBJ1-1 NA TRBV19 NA TGTGCCAGTTCGCGGGGGATTAACACTGAAGCTTTCTTT CASSRGINTEAFF
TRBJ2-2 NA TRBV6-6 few TGTGCCAGCAGACAGAACACCGGGGAGCTGTTTTTT CASRQNTGELFF
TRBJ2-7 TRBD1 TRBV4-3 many TGCGCCAGCAGCCAAGCCTACAGGGGCCCCTCCTACGAGCAGTACTTC CASSQAYRGPSYEQYF
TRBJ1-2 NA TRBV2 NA TGTGCCAGCAGTGAAGCGATGGGCGGCTACACCTTC CASSEAMGGYTF